This T cell receptor (beta chain) was identified during a study of chemoradiotherapy in HPV16-positive cancers. The wider study: Functional T-cell assays on two HPV16-positive patients' cells defined candidate HPV-specific clones and common TCR motifs. Study-wide results and caveats: Functional assays defining HPV-specific T cells used only a couple of HPV16-positive patients.

Repertoires were sampled repeatedly during chemoradiotherapy. Deletions cut 3 bases from V and 3 bases from J, with 6 bases between. Germline assignment: CDR1 DFQATT and CDR2 SNEGSKA (reference sequence). This CDR3 region has 11 residues. Worth noting for this clone: The antigen is undetermined.

Only in-frame clones appear in the TCRdb table, and some are missing; sequencing was by immunoSEQ multiplex PCR. The table lists about 12,000 clones, approximately 88% of them singletons, with around 2.4% in the top ten. The sample here was blood, taken from a patient who underwent chemoradiotherapy. The clonotype was recovered from a human donor with HPV-associated anogenital cancer. This sequence joins TRBV20-1 and TRBJ2-7; D not certain. The CDR3 nucleotides read TGCAGTGCTAGGGAGTACTACGAGCAGTACTTC. Translating it yields CSAREYYEQYF.